This T cell receptor (beta chain) emerged from a study of neurological immune-mediated disorders. Study results and limitations: Patients with HTLV-1-associated myelopathy had the highest level of TCR clonal expansion, whereas patients with multiple sclerosis had the lowest level, falling beneath the level found in healthy controls. Sharing of CDR3 amino acid sequences among expanded clones across subjects was absent, suggesting private repertoires in all groups.

The team produced cDNA through 5'RACE using 10-nucleotide random UMIs. One entry per CDR3 protein, called by TCRdb with MiXCR from the 5' RACE reads. The sample carries approximately 77,000 distinct CDR3 sequences, 9.4% recorded once. Germline values: CDR1 SGHRS, CDR2 YFSETQ. Deletions cut 5 bases from V and 7 bases from J, with 13 bases between. The CDR3 totals 12 residues. Healthy control samples came from blood bank volunteers in Maryland, USA. This clonotype came up many times. Its antigen is unidentified. The rearrangement joins TRBV5-1 to TRBJ2-7; D gene ambiguous. Material for sequencing was PBMCs. This TCR derives from a middle-aged man in good health. The CDR3 protein is CASSQDLREQYF. DNA for the CDR3: TGCGCCAGCAGTCAGGACCTTCGTGAGCAGTACTTC.